The 24 T cell receptor beta chains given below trace back to one sample, sequenced in a study of tissue T cells after allogeneic stem cell transplantation. Sequencing was performed with immunoSEQ multiplex PCR; in TCRdb, only in-frame clones are kept and a portion is missing. This sample has more than 2,000 clones, with approximately 64% found just once. Time point denoted: mouse harvest day 7 after allogeneic transplant. The graft held 10^6 splenic CD5+ T cells and 10^7 T-cell-depleted bone marrow cells. The specimen sequenced was spleen. These TCRs come from a female BALB/c mouse given C57BL/6 T cells with graft-versus-host disease after an allogeneic hematopoietic cell transplant.

By frequency in the sample, this clone is hyperexpanded. Any gene name here is a mouse gene name. The CDR3 is cut off 1 residue early in the read; its end comes from the germline J gene. V and J are TRBV23 and TRBJ2-5; the table's D call, TRBD2, has no DNA check behind it. This CDR3 contains 14 residues. Germline assignment: CDR1 KGHTA and CDR2 FQNQQP. CDR3 protein: CSSSQVGDQDTQYF. The CDR3 bases that were read are TGCTCCAGCAGTCAAGTGGGGGACCAAGACACCCAGTAC.

In regard to this clone: The germline and genes are mouse ones. The CDR3 end lies 1 residue beyond the end of the read and is filled in from the germline J gene. The chain is built from TRBV26 and TRBJ2-2; perhaps D is TRBD1 or TRBD2 (6 bases each). V was cut by 2 bases and J by 4 bases, with 8 bases left in between. Germline V CDR1 and CDR2: KGHPV, FQNQEV (reference sequence). The CDR3 is 14 amino acids. The covered CDR3 bases are TGTGCCAGCAGTCTGGGGGGCGGCACCGGGCAGCTCTAC. Protein product: CASSLGGGTGQLY. The full CDR3 sequence reads CASSLGGGTGQLYF.

With respect to this clone: Gene names refer to mouse genes. The read terminates 1 residue ahead of where the CDR3 ends, so the germline J gene completes it. The chain joins TRBV2 to TRBJ2-7; TRBD2 might be the D (6 bases). Trimming left V 0 bases short and J 6 bases short, with 9 bases between. This CDR3 comprises 13 residues. In germline, CDR1 is LGHNA, CDR2 YSYQKL. The CDR3 reads CASSQDWGIEQYF. The sequenced part of the CDR3 DNA is TGTGCCAGCAGCCAAGATTGGGGGATTGAACAGTAC.

As to this clone: Gene labels here are mouse ones. The CDR3 end falls 1 residue outside the read, so it is completed with the germline J gene. The V and J genes are TRBV20 and TRBJ1-4; D perhaps matches TRBD1 (5 bases). V was cut by 3 bases and J by 3 bases, with 8 bases left in between. This CDR3 is built from 13 residues. From germline, CDR1 is GFQATS and CDR2 STVNSAI. CDR3 loop: CGASRTTNERLFF. The sequenced CDR3 bases are TGTGGTGCTAGTCGGACAACCAACGAAAGATTATTT.

With regard to this clone: All gene names here are mouse names. The DNA ends 1 residue before the CDR3 does, and the rest of the CDR3 is filled in from the germline J gene. V is TRBV19 and J is TRBJ2-1; 9 nucleotides align to TRBD2. The germline V gene encodes CDR1 FNHDT and CDR2 SITEND (reference sequence). The V gene end was trimmed by 2 bases and the J gene end by 6 bases; junction bases not matched to a gene: 6. This CDR3 contains 15 residues. Incomplete CDR3 DNA: TGTGCCAGCAGTATTTTTGGGGGGGCGCTTGCTGAGCAGTTC. It encodes CASSIFGGALAEQF. The complete CDR3 protein is CASSIFGGALAEQFF. The full variable domain, its missing parts supplied by reference TRBV19 and TRBJ2-1, is GGIITQTPKFLIGQEGQKLTLKCQQNFNHDTMYWYRQDSGKGLRLIYYSITENDLQKGDLSEGYDASREKKSSFSLTVTSAQKNEMAVFLCASSIFGGALAEQFFGPGTRLTVL.

Comments on this clone: These gene names are mouse names. The CDR3 end lies 1 residue beyond the end of the read and is filled in from the germline J gene. V usage is TRBV2 and J usage is TRBJ2-3, with TRBD2 as a possible D gene (6 bases). The CDR3 runs 15 residues. CDR1 and CDR2 (germline): LGHNA, YSYQKL. The V gene lost 2 bases and the J gene lost 0 bases, with 9 bases spanning the gap. CDR3 DNA (partial): TGTGCCAGCAGCCAACTGGGGTCTAGTGCAGAAACGCTGTAT. This codes for CASSQLGSSAETLY. The entire CDR3 protein reads CASSQLGSSAETLYF.

With respect to this clone: Germline and genes here are mouse. The DNA ends 1 residue before the CDR3 does, and the rest of the CDR3 is filled in from the germline J gene. The chain has TRBV5 and TRBJ1-4; perhaps TRBD1 as D (6 bases). CDR3 length equals 16 residues. Per germline, CDR1 LGHNA and CDR2 YNLKQL (reference sequence). V gave up 0 bases and J gave up 2 bases, with 10 bases separating them. The CDR3 loop reads CASSQERGQSNERLFF. The CDR3 bases that were read are TGTGCCAGCAGCCAAGAAAGGGGACAATCCAACGAAAGATTATTT.

Notes on this clone: Gene names denote mouse genes. Sequencing ends 1 residue short of the CDR3 end; the germline J gene provides the rest. The rearrangement joins TRBV13-2 to TRBJ2-3; a weak D match, TRBD2 (7 bases). Germline-derived CDR1 and CDR2 are NNHNN and SYGAGS (reference sequence). Trimming removed 0 bases from V and 0 bases from J, with 11 bases in between. The CDR3 runs to 16 residues. Partial CDR3 DNA: TGTGCCAGCGGTGATGCTGGGGGCACTAGTGCAGAAACGCTGTAT. Translation: CASGDAGGTSAETLY. The CDR3 in its entirety is CASGDAGGTSAETLYF.

About this clone itself: The listed genes are named as in mouse. From the germline J gene comes the end of the CDR3, since the read stops 1 residue before it. The rearrangement uses TRBV13-2 and TRBJ2-3; 9 nucleotides match TRBD2. V shed 1 base, J shed 0 bases, and the junction held 3 bases outside the gene matches. Germline assignment: CDR1 NNHNN and CDR2 SYGAGS (reference sequence). This CDR3 has 16 residues. The CDR3 bases that were read are TGTGCCAGCGGTGATTGGACTGGGGCCAGTGCAGAAACGCTGTAT. Residues: CASGDWTGASAETLY. The entire CDR3 is CASGDWTGASAETLYF.

For this clone: Gene names and germline match the mouse. CDR3 amino acids: CASSLDSQNTLYF. Partial CDR3 DNA: TGTGCCAGCAGTTTAGACAGTCAAAACACCTTGTAC. The chain links TRBV15 to TRBJ2-4; D remains unclear. Read data end 1 residue before the CDR3 end; the end is taken from the germline J gene. V lost 1 base, J lost 0 bases, and 2 bases lay in between. The germline CDR1 and CDR2 sequences are SGHND and FRSKSL. The CDR3 is made up of 13 amino acids.

This clone was found once. Each gene name is a mouse one. CDR3 DNA, as far as it was read: TGTGCCAGCAGCCCTACAGGGGGCTCCTATGAACAGTAC. This encodes CASSPTGGSYEQY. The whole CDR3 protein is CASSPTGGSYEQYF. The chain recombines TRBV26 with TRBJ2-7, with 8 bases aligning to TRBD1. With the read ending 1 residue before the CDR3 end, the germline J gene is used to fill in that end. Unmatched junction bases numbered 4, after V lost 6 bases and J lost 0 bases. The V gene's germline CDR1 is KGHPV and CDR2 FQNQEV (reference sequence). The CDR3 consists of 14 residues.

On this clone: Genes and germline come from the mouse. The read finishes 1 residue shy of the CDR3 end, and the germline J gene is used to complete it. The chain has TRBV5 and TRBJ2-1, with no clear D. CDR1 is LGHNA and CDR2 is YNLKQL in the germline V gene (reference sequence). There are 13 residues in the CDR3. V dropped 1 base and J dropped 3 bases, with 4 bases sitting between them. The part of the CDR3 DNA that was read is TGTGCCAGCAGCCAAGGGGGCTATGCTGAGCAGTTC. Its protein is CASSQGGYAEQF. The full CDR3 protein reads CASSQGGYAEQFF.

Points on this clone: The junction does not match germline at one end; this may be a read error. Gene names and germline match the mouse. The CDR3 extends 1 residue past the end of the read, so its final part is completed from the germline J gene. The chain employs TRBV13-2 and TRBJ1-3; D is ambiguous. Per the germline V gene, CDR1 is NNHNN and CDR2 is SYGAGS (reference sequence). The CDR3 sequence is 15 residues long. The CDR3 DNA, read in part, is TGTGCCAGCAGTGATCGGCAGAATTCTGGAAATACGCTCTAT. This encodes CASSDRQNSGNTLY. The whole CDR3 region reads CASSDRQNSGNTLYF.

With regard to this clone: Gene names are mouse gene names. Sequencing ends 1 residue short of the CDR3 end; the germline J gene provides the rest. V gene TRBV31 combines with J gene TRBJ1-2; tentatively, D is TRBD1 (5 bases). The V end lost 0 bases, the J end lost 6 bases, and 8 bases lay between the germline ends. This CDR3 has 12 amino acids. Per the germline V gene, CDR1 is GKSSPN and CDR2 is SITVG. The covered CDR3 bases are TGTGCCTGGAGTCTACGGGGACCCGACTACACC. Residues: CAWSLRGPDYT. In full, the CDR3 is CAWSLRGPDYTF.

Notes on this clone: Gene names are mouse gene names. The sequence runs out 1 residue before the end of the CDR3; the remainder is reconstructed from the germline J gene. V usage is TRBV19 and J usage is TRBJ2-2; 9 positions agree with TRBD2. The CDR3 is made up of 16 amino acids. The germline V gene has CDR1 FNHDT and CDR2 SITEND (reference sequence). V shed 2 bases, J shed 3 bases, and the junction held 5 bases outside the gene matches. The CDR3 DNA, read in part, is TGTGCCAGCAGTATCCTACTGGGGGGAGACACCGGGCAGCTCTAC. It codes for CASSILLGGDTGQLY. The full-length CDR3 reads as CASSILLGGDTGQLYF.

As concerns this clone: Any gene name here is a mouse gene name. The observed sequence ends 1 residue before the CDR3 terminus, with the missing tail filled in from the germline J gene. The chain combines TRBV14 with TRBJ2-7, with TRBD2 matching 8 bases. V trimming: 2 bases; J trimming: 2 bases; junction bases outside the gene matches: 3. Germline assignment: CDR1 SGHDT and CDR2 FRDEAV. The CDR3 is made up of 14 amino acids. CDR3 in amino acids: CASSLGGAPYEQYF. The covered CDR3 bases are TGTGCCAGCAGTTTAGGGGGGGCTCCCTATGAACAGTAC.

To note about this clone: Mouse gene names apply. The CDR3 end falls 1 residue outside the read, so it is completed with the germline J gene. The chain couples TRBV15 to TRBJ2-4; 10 bases are shared with TRBD2. The CDR3 is 15 amino acids. Germline V gene data show CDR1 as SGHND and CDR2 as FRSKSL. J gave up 0 bases and V 6 bases, and 3 bases lay outside the gene matches. CDR3 in amino acids: CASRLDWGSQNTLYF. The CDR3 DNA, read in part, is TGTGCCAGCAGACTGGACTGGGGGAGTCAAAACACCTTGTAC.

In the case of this clone: Gene labels here are mouse ones. The read comes to an end 1 residue before the CDR3 does, leaving the germline J gene to fill in the end. The rearrangement uses TRBV4 and TRBJ2-1; the match to TRBD2 covers 8 bases. With 5 bases clipped from V and 2 bases from J, the junction kept 5 bases outside the gene matches. This CDR3 spans 15 amino acids. Germline-derived CDR1 and CDR2 are LGHDT and YNNKQL (reference sequence). CDR3 DNA (partial): TGTGCCAGCAGCCGTCGGGACTGGCACTATGCTGAGCAGTTC. This encodes CASSRRDWHYAEQF. The CDR3 in full is CASSRRDWHYAEQFF.

This clone was observed once. The gene names here belong to mouse. The CDR3 extends 1 residue past the end of the read, so its final part is completed from the germline J gene. This chain joins TRBV13-1 and TRBJ2-3; 9 bases fit TRBD2. CDR1 and CDR2 from the germline V gene are NSHNY and SYGAGN. With 7 bases clipped from V and 4 bases from J, the junction kept 1 base outside the gene matches. The CDR3 length is 12 residues. The sequenced CDR3 bases are TGTGCCAGCGGACTGGGGTCAGAAACGCTGTAT. This encodes CASGLGSETLY. The CDR3 reads in full as CASGLGSETLYF.

Comments on this clone: Mouse germline and gene names are used. The read falls 1 residue short of the CDR3 end, and the missing part is taken from the germline J gene. J is TRBJ2-7 and V is TRBV31, with 10 bases aligning to TRBD1. CDR1 GKSSPN and CDR2 SITVG come from the germline V gene. The CDR3 is 14 residues long. Losses at the gene ends were 3 bases for V and 4 bases for J; bases not matched to a gene: 6. CDR3 DNA (partial): TGTGCCTGGAGCCTCGGGACAGGGGATTATGAACAGTAC. Amino acid sequence: CAWSLGTGDYEQY. From start to end, the CDR3 is CAWSLGTGDYEQYF.

On this clone itself: Mouse gene names apply. The read finishes 1 residue shy of the CDR3 end, and the germline J gene is used to complete it. V usage is TRBV13-3 and J usage is TRBJ2-4, with TRBD1 as a possible D gene (5 bases). The V gene lost 3 bases and the J gene lost 4 bases, with 6 bases spanning the gap. CDR3 size: 12 residues. In germline, CDR1 is NNHDY, CDR2 SYVADS. The CDR3 DNA, read in part, is TGTGCCAGCAGTGGGACAAAAAACACCTTGTAC. It yields the protein CASSGTKNTLY. In full, the CDR3 is CASSGTKNTLYF.

Turning to this clone: Each gene name is a mouse one. The CDR3 is cut off 1 residue early in the read; its end comes from the germline J gene. This sample also contains other DNA sequences that code for the same CDR3. V usage is TRBV13-3 and J usage is TRBJ2-7; D is uncertain. There are 12 residues in the CDR3. Trimming removed 1 base from V and 0 bases from J, with 2 bases in between. CDR1 is NNHDY and CDR2 is SYVADS in the germline V gene. Incomplete CDR3 DNA: TGTGCCAGCAGTGATAGCTCCTATGAACAGTAC. This gives the protein CASSDSSYEQY. In full, the CDR3 reads CASSDSSYEQYF.

This clone was counted a few times. Each gene name is a mouse one. Read sequence stops 1 residue before the CDR3 end, and the germline J gene provides the missing end. V is TRBV15 and J is TRBJ2-7, with unresolved D. From germline, CDR1 is SGHND and CDR2 FRSKSL. Trimming removed 5 bases at V and 4 bases at J, with 12 bases between. The CDR3 contains 13 residues. The CDR3 is CASSLGPSYEQYF. The CDR3 DNA, read in part, is TGTGCCAGCAGTCTCGGGCCTTCTTATGAACAGTAC.

In its sample, this clone was seen once. These gene names are mouse names. The CDR3 end falls 1 residue outside the read, so it is completed with the germline J gene. The V call is TRBV13-2, the J call TRBJ1-1, with D perhaps matching TRBD1 (6 bases). The CDR3 covers 15 residues. Germline CDR1 and CDR2: NNHNN and SYGAGS (reference sequence). V lost 0 bases and J lost 1, with 10 bases in between. Partial CDR3 DNA: TGTGCCAGCGGTGATGAAGAACAGGGGAACACAGAAGTCTTC. This translates into CASGDEEQGNTEVF. The full CDR3 protein is CASGDEEQGNTEVFF.